This is a list of T cell receptor beta chains from one sample in a study of cytomegalovirus exposure and HLA in healthy donors. Generated by immunoSEQ multiplex PCR, the TCRdb table keeps only in-frame clones and is missing some. The sample lists about 86,000 clones; 75% to 80% were seen once. Sequences were obtained from PBMCs. These receptors all stem from a female donor in good health and CMV-seronegative. Both conserved end residues are part of each CDR3. D genes are given only for firm matches. Clone size is given for some rows only: seen once, a few or many times, or a class if the clone is expanded.

v_gene: TRBV10-3
d_gene: TRBD2
j_gene: TRBJ2-7
abundance: -
CDR3aa: CAISSGSPEQYF
CDR3nt: TGTGCCATCAGTAGCGGGAGCCCCGAGCAGTACTTC

v_gene: TRBV7-9
d_gene: -
j_gene: TRBJ2-7
abundance: once
CDR3aa: CASSPPGEVNYEQYF
CDR3nt: TGTGCCAGCAGCCCCCCCGGGGAGGTGAACTACGAGCAGTACTTC

v_gene: TRBV6-5
d_gene: -
j_gene: TRBJ2-5
abundance: -
CDR3aa: CASSYLETQYF
CDR3nt: TGTGCCAGCAGTTACCTGGAGACCCAGTACTTC

v_gene: TRBV9
d_gene: -
j_gene: TRBJ1-2
abundance: once
CDR3aa: CASSFTGYGYTF
CDR3nt: TGTGCCAGCAGCTTCACAGGGTATGGCTACACCTTC

v_gene: TRBV2
d_gene: -
j_gene: TRBJ1-4
abundance: -
CDR3aa: CASSVRGSPNEKLFF
CDR3nt: TGTGCCAGCAGTGTGAGGGGGTCTCCTAATGAAAAACTGTTTTTT

v_gene: TRBV7-9
d_gene: -
j_gene: TRBJ1-1
abundance: -
CDR3aa: CASSLGLTGKGEAFF
CDR3nt: TGTGCCAGCAGCTTAGGTCTGACAGGCAAGGGTGAAGCTTTCTTT

v_gene: TRBV28
d_gene: -
j_gene: TRBJ2-7
abundance: -
CDR3aa: CASSGSGSPSDHEQYF
CDR3nt: TGTGCCAGCAGCGGTTCTGGGAGCCCTAGCGACCACGAGCAGTACTTC

v_gene: TRBV19
d_gene: TRBD1
j_gene: TRBJ1-1
abundance: -
CDR3aa: CASSSWAGGADTEAFF
CDR3nt: TGTGCCAGTAGTTCCTGGGCAGGGGGCGCTGACACTGAAGCTTTCTTT

v_gene: TRBV15
d_gene: TRBD1
j_gene: TRBJ1-5
abundance: -
CDR3aa: CATSRTTGDQPQHF
CDR3nt: TGTGCCACCAGCAGGACGACAGGGGACCAGCCCCAGCATTTT

v_gene: TRBV5-6
d_gene: TRBD1
j_gene: TRBJ2-2
abundance: -
CDR3aa: CASSLAGGMDTGELFF
CDR3nt: TGTGCCAGCAGCTTGGCAGGGGGAATGGACACCGGGGAGCTGTTTTTT

v_gene: TRBV4-1
d_gene: TRBD1
j_gene: TRBJ1-3
abundance: -
CDR3aa: CASSQEKTGARNTIYF
CDR3nt: TGCGCCAGCAGCCAAGAAAAGACAGGGGCACGAAACACCATATATTTT

v_gene: TRBV10-3
d_gene: TRBD1
j_gene: TRBJ1-4
abundance: -
CDR3aa: CAISESTGPNEKLFF
CDR3nt: TGTGCCATCAGTGAGTCGACAGGGCCTAATGAAAAACTGTTTTTT

v_gene: TRBV2
d_gene: TRBD1
j_gene: TRBJ1-4
abundance: -
CDR3aa: CASSRDRAATNEKLFF
CDR3nt: TGTGCCAGCAGCCGGGACAGGGCAGCAACTAATGAAAAACTGTTTTTT

v_gene: TRBV7-9
d_gene: TRBD2
j_gene: TRBJ2-7
abundance: -
CDR3aa: CASSLGTSNEQYF
CDR3nt: TGTGCCAGCAGCCTCGGGACTAGCAACGAGCAGTACTTC

v_gene: TRBV5-1
d_gene: TRBD1
j_gene: TRBJ2-2
abundance: -
CDR3aa: CASSPSGTGGRTGELFF
CDR3nt: TGCGCCAGCAGCCCTTCCGGGACAGGGGGACGGACCGGGGAGCTGTTTTTT

v_gene: TRBV2
d_gene: -
j_gene: TRBJ1-2
abundance: -
CDR3aa: CASSEGDIRIGYTF
CDR3nt: TGTGCCAGCAGTGAAGGGGACATCCGAATAGGGTACACCTTC

v_gene: TRBV9
d_gene: TRBD2
j_gene: TRBJ2-3
abundance: few
CDR3aa: CASSVGTRNTQYF
CDR3nt: TGTGCCAGCAGCGTGGGGACTAGAAATACGCAGTATTTT

v_gene: TRBV10-1
d_gene: -
j_gene: TRBJ2-2
abundance: once
CDR3aa: CASSESRRSNTGELFF
CDR3nt: TGCGCCAGCAGTGAGTCGAGGAGATCGAACACCGGGGAGCTGTTTTTT

v_gene: TRBV5-1
d_gene: TRBD2
j_gene: TRBJ2-3
abundance: -
CDR3aa: CASSEGLAGDTQYF
CDR3nt: TGCGCCAGCAGCGAGGGACTAGCGGGAGATACGCAGTATTTT

v_gene: TRBV27
d_gene: -
j_gene: TRBJ1-6
abundance: -
CDR3aa: CASSQVNSPLHF
CDR3nt: TGTGCCAGCAGCCAGGTTAATTCACCCCTCCACTTT

v_gene: TRBV28
d_gene: -
j_gene: TRBJ1-4
abundance: -
CDR3aa: CASKFGGEKLFF
CDR3nt: TGTGCCAGCAAGTTCGGGGGTGAAAAACTGTTTTTT